Described below is a single T cell receptor beta chain sequence and its context. Only in-frame clones appear in the TCRdb table, and some are missing; sequencing was by immunoSEQ multiplex PCR. Among a few hundred thousand clones listed, roughly 88% were seen once. The sample is drawn from a study of blood T cell repertoires in COVID-19. CDR3 length equals 18 residues. The junction had 11 bases not matched to a gene; V was cut back by 0 bases and J by 4 bases. CDR1 SGHNT and CDR2 YENEEA come from the germline V gene. The chain employs TRBV11-3 and TRBJ2-5; 10 nucleotides agree with TRBD1. Sequencing was performed on peripheral blood. The sequence was collected from a woman in her 70s with COVID-19, enrolled during active disease. CDR3 DNA sequence: TGTGCCAGCAGCTTAGATCATGGGACAGGGGCCTCGGGAGAGACCCAGTACTTC. This sequence encodes CASSLDHGTGASGETQYF.